The clone carrying this T cell receptor (beta chain) was counted a single time. At one of its ends the junction is not consistent with the germline gene, which may arise from a read error. Together with a sample-barcoded 5' primer, a J-beta primer mix was included in a second PCR lasting about 7 to 11 cycles. MiXCR, applied by TCRdb to the 5' RACE reads, yields one record per CDR3 protein. The sample shows about 1 million distinct CDR3 sequences, more than 40% of them seen only once. Germline lookup yields CDR1 MGHDK and CDR2 SYGVNS. CDR3 length: 15 amino acids. This sample stems from a study of blood T cells in healthy people across ages.

The rearrangement uses TRBV25-1 and TRBJ2-4; 9 nucleotides agree with TRBD2. This TCR derives from an older woman in good health. Sequencing was performed on blood. The CDR3 DNA reads TGTGCCAGCAGTGTAGGGGGACTAGCCAAAAGCATTCAGTACTTC. This codes for CASSVGGLAKSIQYF.